The 26 T cell receptor beta chains below all came from one sample that was sequenced in a study of early T cells in non-severe SARS-CoV-2 infection. TCRdb reprocessed the 5' RACE reads via MiXCR and lists one record per CDR3 protein. The repertoire holds around 82,000 distinct CDR3 sequences, with about 11% as singletons. The sequencing input was whole blood. The receptors were sampled from an adult who was a healthcare worker with PCR-confirmed SARS-CoV-2 infection or an uninfected control (not recorded which).

This clonotype was recorded many times. This chain uses TRBV18 with TRBJ2-5, with TRBD2 as a possible D gene (6 bases). Trimming shortened V by 5 bases and J by 3 bases, and 10 bases separated the two germline ends. CDR3 length equals 13 residues. Germline CDR1 reads KGHSH; CDR2 reads LQKENI. The CDR3 sequence: CASSAGSKETQYF. In DNA, the CDR3 is TGTGCCAGCTCAGCGGGGTCGAAAGAGACCCAGTACTTC.

This clonotype has just a few counts. The chain combines TRBV20-1 with TRBJ2-3; 8 positions agree with TRBD2. In germline, CDR1 is DFQATT, CDR2 SNEGSKA (reference sequence). The CDR3 length is 19 residues. For the CDR3, the DNA is TGCAGCGGAATCCCTATAGCGGGGAAGAGAACCTTTCGCACAGATACGCAGTATTTT. As protein: CSGIPIAGKRTFRTDTQYF.

This clonotype has a handful of counts. The rearrangement uses TRBV6-1 and TRBJ1-1, with TRBD1 matching 7 bases. With 3 bases clipped from V and 0 bases from J, the junction kept 7 bases outside the gene matches. CDR1 is MNHNS and CDR2 is SASEGT in the germline V gene. CDR3 length: 16 amino acids. The CDR3 DNA sequence: TGTGCCAGCAGTGAGCAAGCGACAGGGTTGAACACTGAAGCTTTCTTT. It encodes CASSEQATGLNTEAFF.

This chain joins TRBV20-1 and TRBJ2-7; 8 bases are a match to TRBD1. Germline V gene lookup returns CDR1 DFQATT and CDR2 SNEGSKA (reference sequence). This CDR3 region has 14 residues. J was trimmed by 7 bases and V by 4 bases; bases with no gene match: 12. CDR3 region: CSATGRTGLREQYF. CDR3 sequence (DNA): TGCAGTGCTACGGGGAGGACAGGGCTGCGGGAGCAGTACTTC.

This clonotype was counted a few times. The chain joins TRBV20-1 to TRBJ2-7; TRBD2 matches 9 bases. This CDR3 has 15 amino acids. After removal of 6 bases from V and 9 bases from J, the junction contained 18 bases not matched to a gene. Germline loops: CDR1 DFQATT, CDR2 SNEGSKA (reference sequence). The CDR3 reads CSALKGLAGPSGQYF. The CDR3 DNA sequence: TGCAGTGCCTTAAAAGGGCTAGCGGGGCCCTCGGGGCAGTACTTC.

In this sample, this clonotype turned up once. This chain connects TRBV12-3 or TRBV12-4 to TRBJ2-2, with 7 bases identical to TRBD1. With V trimmed by 7 bases and J by 5 bases, 10 bases remained unmatched. The CDR3 totals 15 residues. The CDR3 region has the DNA TGTGCCAGCAAGGACAGGACCTTGAGAACCGGGGAGCTGTTTTTT. It codes for CASKDRTLRTGELFF.

V gene TRBV7-9 combines with J gene TRBJ2-5; 8 bases are shared with TRBD2. Unmatched junction bases numbered 0, after V lost 3 bases and J lost 3 bases. This CDR3 region has 13 residues. Germline CDR1 SEHNR, CDR2 FQNEAQ (reference sequence). The CDR3 DNA follows: TGTGCCAGCAGCTTTAGCGGGGAAGAGACCCAGTACTTC. Translated, it gives CASSFSGEETQYF.

In regard to this clonotype: This may be a read error: a much more frequent sequence differs by one nucleotide. The chain recombines TRBV5-1 with TRBJ1-6; a possible D gene is TRBD1 (5 bases). This CDR3 comprises 15 residues. From germline, CDR1 is SGHRS and CDR2 YFSETQ. Trimming removed 0 bases at V and 10 bases at J, with 14 bases between. The CDR3 region has the DNA TGCGCCAGCAGCTTGGAGGCGTCAGGGAGCTCACCCCTCCACTTT. Encoded protein: CASSLEASGSSPLHF.

V and J are TRBV28 and TRBJ2-3; D tentatively fits TRBD1 or TRBD2 (6 bases each). From germline, CDR1 is MDHEN and CDR2 SYDVKM. The CDR3 covers 13 residues. With 3 bases removed from V and 4 bases from J, the gap between germline ends came to 8 bases. DNA of the CDR3: TGTGCCAGCAGTTTCGGGGGCCCAGATACGCAGTATTTT. It is translated as CASSFGGPDTQYF.

This clonotype was seen only a few times. V is TRBV11-2 and J is TRBJ2-5; D is unclear. CDR1 and CDR2 (germline): SGHAT, FQNNGV. The CDR3 is 14 amino acids. The germline V and J ends were trimmed by 5 bases and 4 bases, with 14 bases remaining between them. Here the CDR3 reads CASSGPGPGETQYF. In DNA form, the CDR3 reads TGTGCCAGCAGCGGACCGGGCCCGGGAGAGACCCAGTACTTC.

In this sample, this clonotype turned up a few times. This chain links TRBV4-2 with TRBJ2-1, with a tentative D call TRBD2 (6 bases). CDR1 and CDR2 from the germline V gene are LGHNA and YNFKEQ. The CDR3 covers 16 residues. V was pared by 0 bases and J by 2 bases, with 11 bases between. CDR3 in DNA: TGTGCCAGCAGCCAAGATCAGGGACTCGCCTACAATGAGCAGTTCTTC. Amino acids: CASSQDQGLAYNEQFF.

This clonotype was seen a handful of times. This chain uses TRBV28 with TRBJ1-2, with a possible D match to TRBD1 (5 bases). This CDR3 is built from 14 residues. V lost 4 bases and J 0 bases, leaving 9 bases between the germline ends. The germline CDR1 and CDR2 sequences are MDHEN and SYDVKM. The CDR3 is CASSYQTANYGYTF. The CDR3 region has the DNA TGTGCCAGCAGTTACCAGACAGCTAACTATGGCTACACCTTC.

This clonotype came up a few times. The chain links TRBV3-1 to TRBJ2-3; 7 nucleotides align to TRBD2. V trimming: 3 bases; J trimming: 7 bases; junction bases outside the gene matches: 10. Germline V lookup: CDR1 LGHDT, CDR2 YNNKEL (reference sequence). This CDR3 contains 15 residues. CDR3 nucleotides: TGTGCCAGCAGCCAGGGACTAAACCCTGGACATACGCAGTATTTT. Amino acid sequence: CASSQGLNPGHTQYF.

This clonotype showed up many times. The rearrangement links TRBV11-2 to TRBJ2-6; D call uncertain. CDR3 length equals 13 residues. The germline CDR1 and CDR2 sequences are SGHAT and FQNNGV. V was pared by 8 bases and J by 2 bases, with 7 bases between. The CDR3 region has the DNA TGTGCCAGCCGTGGACCTGGGGCCAACGTCCTGACTTTC. Translation: CASRGPGANVLTF.

This clonotype has just a few counts. The rearrangement uses TRBV29-1 and TRBJ1-1; no clear D gene. With 3 bases removed from V and 3 bases from J, the gap between germline ends came to 5 bases. The CDR3 has 11 residues. Germline V lookup: CDR1 SQVTM, CDR2 ANQGSEA. CDR3 region: CSVEGDTEAFF. CDR3 DNA sequence: TGCAGCGTTGAGGGCGACACTGAAGCTTTCTTT.

The rearrangement joins TRBV6-2 or TRBV6-3 to TRBJ2-1; TRBD2 is a possible D gene (5 bases). Between the trimmed V and J ends, which lost 6 bases and 6 bases, there was a span of 18 bases. Germline values: CDR1 MNHEY, CDR2 SVGEGT. The CDR3 is 15 amino acids. The CDR3 here is CASRPPGTRGNEQFF. The DNA of the CDR3 is TGTGCCAGCAGGCCCCCGGGAACCCGAGGCAATGAGCAGTTCTTC.

This clonotype was found many times. This sequence joins TRBV6-6 and TRBJ2-3; 8 positions match TRBD2. The CDR3 loop spans 18 amino acids. V was pared by 2 bases and J by 1 base, with 11 bases of the junction left unmatched. Germline assignment: CDR1 MNHNY and CDR2 SVGAGI (reference sequence). The chain's CDR3 is CASSYGAGGLLRTDTQYF. For the CDR3, the DNA is TGTGCCAGCAGTTACGGGGCGGGGGGCCTTCTTCGCACAGATACGCAGTATTTT.

This clonotype was counted ten times or more. J is TRBJ1-5 and V is TRBV6-5; 9 bases are shared with TRBD1. With 6 bases clipped from V and 0 bases from J, the junction kept 9 bases outside the gene matches. The CDR3 is made up of 17 amino acids. CDR1 is MNHEY and CDR2 is SVGAGI in the germline V gene. The CDR3 sequence: CASSPRGTGISNQPQHF. CDR3 bases: TGTGCCAGCAGCCCCCGGGGGACAGGGATTAGCAATCAGCCCCAGCATTTT.

This clonotype was counted many times. The CDR3 sequence: CASSLTGGDYGYTF. CDR3 nucleotides: TGTGCCAGCAGCTTAACAGGGGGTGACTATGGCTACACCTTC. The rearrangement joins TRBV7-3 to TRBJ1-2, with D possibly being TRBD1 (6 bases). With 0 bases removed from V and 3 bases from J, the gap between germline ends came to 8 bases. This CDR3 spans 14 amino acids. Germline loops: CDR1 SGHTA, CDR2 FQGTGA. The whole variable domain, remainder taken from reference TRBV7-3 and TRBJ1-2, is GAGVSQTPSNKVTEKGKYVELRCDPISGHTALYWYRQSLGQGPEFLIYFQGTGAADDSGLPNDRFFAVRPEGSVSTLKIQRTERGDSAVYLCASSLTGGDYGYTFGSGTRLTVV.

DNA of the CDR3: TGTGCCAGCAGTGCCGGGGACGGCTATGGCTACACCTTC. It specifies CASSAGDGYGYTF. V and J are TRBV25-1 and TRBJ1-2, with a weak D call TRBD1 (5 bases). Germline V gives CDR1 MGHDK, CDR2 SYGVNS. V lost 4 bases, J lost 4 bases, and 10 bases lay in between. The CDR3 runs to 13 residues.

A few counts support this clonotype. The chain carries TRBV6-5 and TRBJ2-3; D is possibly TRBD1 (6 bases). The germline gives CDR1 MNHEY, CDR2 SVGAGI. Trimming removed 0 bases at V and 3 bases at J, with 16 bases between. There are 17 residues in the CDR3. CDR3 nucleotides: TGTGCCAGCAGTTACTCGAGGCTTGGGGGCGGGACAGATACGCAGTATTTT. Encoded protein: CASSYSRLGGGTDTQYF.

This clonotype was counted a few times. J is TRBJ2-7 and V is TRBV4-1; TRBD2 is a possible D gene (5 bases). Trimming removed 4 bases at V and 2 bases at J, with 18 bases between. The CDR3 length is 16 residues. CDR1 is MGHRA and CDR2 is YSYEKL in the germline V gene. CDR3 protein: CASSRKEGTPTYEQYF. CDR3 DNA sequence: TGCGCCAGCAGCCGCAAAGAGGGAACCCCCACCTACGAGCAGTACTTC.

This clonotype was detected only a few times. The CDR3 DNA reads TGTGCCAGCAGTTACATAGGGACAGAAGAGACCCAGTACTTC. The encoded protein is CASSYIGTEETQYF. The J gene is TRBJ2-5, the V gene TRBV6-2 or TRBV6-3; 7 bases agree with TRBD1. The germline gives CDR1 MNHEY, CDR2 SVGEGT. V lost 2 bases and J lost 3; bases outside the gene matches: 3. The CDR3 covers 14 residues.

The rearrangement uses TRBV6-5 and TRBJ2-1, with 8 bases matching TRBD2. Germline-derived CDR1 and CDR2 are MNHEY and SVGAGI. With V trimmed by 6 bases and J by 3 bases, 7 bases remained unmatched. The CDR3 covers 15 residues. The DNA of the CDR3 is TGTGCCAGCAGCCGAACTAGCGGATACTACAATGAGCAGTTCTTC. Amino acid sequence: CASSRTSGYYNEQFF.

The J gene is TRBJ1-2, the V gene TRBV27; D gene ambiguous. CDR3 size: 13 residues. Between the trimmed V and J ends, which lost 4 bases and 2 bases, there was a span of 8 bases. The germline gives CDR1 MNHEY, CDR2 SMNVEV (reference sequence). As DNA, the CDR3 is TGTGCCAGCAGTTCCCCGAACAACTATGGCTACACCTTC. Its translation: CASSSPNNYGYTF.

This chain links TRBV19 with TRBJ2-2; D tentatively reads TRBD1 or TRBD2 (5 bases each). Per the germline V gene, CDR1 is LNHDA and CDR2 is SQIVND (reference sequence). The CDR3 has 15 residues. Trimming left V 7 bases short and J 0 bases short, with 12 bases between. CDR3 in amino acids: CASMGEIANTGELFF. The CDR3 DNA follows: TGTGCCAGTATGGGGGAGATCGCGAACACCGGGGAGCTGTTTTTT.